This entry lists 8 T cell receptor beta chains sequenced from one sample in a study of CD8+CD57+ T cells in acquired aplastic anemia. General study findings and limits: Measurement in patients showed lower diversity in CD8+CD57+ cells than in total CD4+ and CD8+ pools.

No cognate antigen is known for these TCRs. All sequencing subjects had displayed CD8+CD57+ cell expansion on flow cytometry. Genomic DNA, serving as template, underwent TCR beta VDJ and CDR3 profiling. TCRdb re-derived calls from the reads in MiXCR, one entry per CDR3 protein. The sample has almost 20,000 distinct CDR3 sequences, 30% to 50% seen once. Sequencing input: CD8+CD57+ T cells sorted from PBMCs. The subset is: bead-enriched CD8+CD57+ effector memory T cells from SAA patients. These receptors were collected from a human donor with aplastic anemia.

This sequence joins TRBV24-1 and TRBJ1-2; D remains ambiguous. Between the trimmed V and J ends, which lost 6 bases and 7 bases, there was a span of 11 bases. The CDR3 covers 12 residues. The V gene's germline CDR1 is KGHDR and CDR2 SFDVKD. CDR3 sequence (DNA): TGTGCCACCAGTCCCACGGGCGGTGGCTACACCTTC. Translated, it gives CATSPTGGGYTF.

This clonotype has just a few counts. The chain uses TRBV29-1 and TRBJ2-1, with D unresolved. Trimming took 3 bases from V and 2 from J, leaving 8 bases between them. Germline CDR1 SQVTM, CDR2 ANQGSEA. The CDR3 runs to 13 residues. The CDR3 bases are TGCAGCGTTGACTCATTTCCCTACAATGAGCAGTTCTTC. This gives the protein CSVDSFPYNEQFF.

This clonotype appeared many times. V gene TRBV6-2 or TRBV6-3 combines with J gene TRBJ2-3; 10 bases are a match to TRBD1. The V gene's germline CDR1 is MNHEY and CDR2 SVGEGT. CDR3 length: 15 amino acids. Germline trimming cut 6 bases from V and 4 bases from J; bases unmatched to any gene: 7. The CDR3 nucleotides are TGTGCCAGCAGCTTAGGGGGGACAGGGGCAGATACGCAGTATTTT. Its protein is CASSLGGTGADTQYF.

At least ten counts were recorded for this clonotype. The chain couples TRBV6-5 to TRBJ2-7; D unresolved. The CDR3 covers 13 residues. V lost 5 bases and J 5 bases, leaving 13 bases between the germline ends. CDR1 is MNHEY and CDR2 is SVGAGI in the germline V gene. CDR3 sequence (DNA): TGTGCCAGCAGTAAAAGGGAACCTAACGAGCAGTACTTC. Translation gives CASSKREPNEQYF.

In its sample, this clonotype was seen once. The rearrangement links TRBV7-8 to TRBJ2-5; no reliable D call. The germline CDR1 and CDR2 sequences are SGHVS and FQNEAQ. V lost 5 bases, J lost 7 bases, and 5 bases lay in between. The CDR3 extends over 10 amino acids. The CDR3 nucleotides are TGTGCCAGCAGCCTTGGGACCCAGTACTTC. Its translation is CASSLGTQYF.

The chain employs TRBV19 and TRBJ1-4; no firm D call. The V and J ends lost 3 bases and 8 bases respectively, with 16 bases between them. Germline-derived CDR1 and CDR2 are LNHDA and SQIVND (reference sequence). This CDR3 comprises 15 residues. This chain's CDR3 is CASSIRPTRTEKLFF. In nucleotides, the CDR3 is TGTGCCAGTAGTATCCGACCCACCCGAACCGAAAAACTGTTTTTT.

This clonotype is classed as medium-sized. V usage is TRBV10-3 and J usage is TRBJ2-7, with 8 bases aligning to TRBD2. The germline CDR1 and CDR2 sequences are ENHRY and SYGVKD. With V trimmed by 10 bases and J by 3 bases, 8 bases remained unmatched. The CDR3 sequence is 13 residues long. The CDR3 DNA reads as TGTGCCAACAAAGCGGGAGACCACTACGAGCAGTACTTC. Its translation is CANKAGDHYEQYF.

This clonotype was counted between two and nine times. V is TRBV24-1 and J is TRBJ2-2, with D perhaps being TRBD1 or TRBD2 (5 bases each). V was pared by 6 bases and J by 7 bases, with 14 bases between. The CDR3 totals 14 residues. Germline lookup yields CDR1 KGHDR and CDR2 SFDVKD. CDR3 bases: TGTGCCACCAGTCCCTCCGAGGGGATCGGGGAGCTGTTTTTT. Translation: CATSPSEGIGELFF.